The 10 T cell receptor beta chains below all came from one sample that was sequenced in a study of response to subunit inactivated influenza vaccine. MiXCR was run by TCRdb on the RT-PCR reads, yielding one entry per CDR3 protein. The sample holds more than 250,000 distinct CDR3 sequences, 21% seen once. Specimen: PBMCs from blood, collected less than 22 months after vaccination. The receptors stem from a man aged 50-75 years who received an inactivated influenza vaccine.

The V and J genes are TRBV20-1 and TRBJ2-5, with 7 positions matching TRBD1. V dropped 0 bases and J dropped 2; count of bases not matched to a gene: 18. CDR1 DFQATT and CDR2 SNEGSKA come from the germline V gene (reference sequence). The CDR3 extends over 19 amino acids. CDR3 DNA sequence: TGCAGTGCTAGAGATGCCAGAAGGGTGACAGGGCTCCAACAAGAGACCCAGTACTTC. It is translated as CSARDARRVTGLQQETQYF.

The chain links TRBV28 to TRBJ2-7, with 9 bases fitting TRBD1. The junction had 14 bases not matched to a gene; V was cut back by 6 bases and J by 2 bases. CDR3 size: 17 residues. The germline CDR1 and CDR2 sequences are MDHEN and SYDVKM. The CDR3 DNA reads TGTGCCAGCAGCCACACCGGGACAGGGATTGGCCCCTACGAGCAGTACTTC. It codes for CASSHTGTGIGPYEQYF.

This clonotype has more than one count but fewer than ten. The V call is TRBV4-3, the J call TRBJ1-1; 10 positions match TRBD1. This CDR3 region has 15 residues. V shed 4 bases, J shed 3 bases, and the junction held 5 bases outside the gene matches. Germline lookup yields CDR1 LGHNA and CDR2 YSLEER. CDR3 loop: CASSRGQGLYTEAFF. The CDR3 nucleotides are TGCGCCAGCAGCCGGGGACAGGGGCTATACACTGAAGCTTTCTTT.

A remark on this clonotype: A much larger clone sits a single nucleotide away, making a read error possible. The chain employs TRBV11-1 and TRBJ1-2; TRBD1 is a possible D gene (5 bases). The CDR3 totals 12 residues. The germline gives CDR1 SGHAT, CDR2 FQDESV (reference sequence). The CDR3 DNA follows: TGTGCCAGCAGCCCAGCAGGGTATGGCGACACCTTC. It translates to CASSPAGYGDTF.

This clonotype was seen a few times. The gene calls are TRBV5-6 and TRBJ2-1; the D gene is possibly TRBD2 (5 bases). This CDR3 has 15 residues. Germline V gene lookup returns CDR1 SGHDT and CDR2 YYEEEE. The germline V and J ends were trimmed by 1 base and 4 bases, with 12 bases remaining between them. CDR3 nucleotide sequence: TGTGCCAGCAGCTTGTGGCGGGCCCCGTACAATGAGCAGTTCTTC. Translated: CASSLWRAPYNEQFF.

J is TRBJ1-1 and V is TRBV10-3, with a weak D call TRBD1 (5 bases). This CDR3 comprises 13 residues. CDR1 and CDR2 (germline): ENHRY, SYGVKD. V dropped 4 bases and J dropped 5 bases, with 11 bases sitting between them. The CDR3 nucleotides are TGTGCCATCAGTGGGGAAAGGGGTACTGAAGCTTTCTTT. Its translation: CAISGERGTEAFF.

This clonotype was counted a few times. The chain uses TRBV12-3 or TRBV12-4 and TRBJ2-7, with no clear D. This CDR3 is built from 11 residues. V was pared by 7 bases and J by 2 bases, with 6 bases between. The CDR3 sequence is CASTAAYEQYF. The CDR3 nucleotides read TGTGCCAGCACGGCAGCCTACGAGCAGTACTTC.

Only a few counts were recorded for this clonotype. The chain joins TRBV12-3 or TRBV12-4 to TRBJ2-1; D uncertain. The V gene lost 3 bases and the J gene lost 2 bases, with 20 bases spanning the gap. The CDR3 extends over 18 amino acids. CDR3 DNA sequence: TGTGCCAGCAGTTTCGTTTATGGGGTTAGGGTTGCCTACAATGAGCAGTTCTTC. Its translation is CASSFVYGVRVAYNEQFF.

The rearrangement joins TRBV4-1 to TRBJ2-7; no firm D call. The CDR3 is made up of 15 amino acids. From germline, CDR1 is MGHRA and CDR2 YSYEKL. Trimming stripped 1 base from V and 2 bases from J, with 12 bases between. CDR3 nucleotide sequence: TGCGCCAGCAGCCAAGCCTTCCAGAAGACCTACGAGCAGTACTTC. Amino acids: CASSQAFQKTYEQYF.

The rearrangement joins TRBV20-1 to TRBJ2-3; the D gene is possibly TRBD1 (5 bases). The CDR3 covers 13 residues. Trimming cost V 3 bases and J 2 bases, with 9 bases left between them. From germline, CDR1 is DFQATT and CDR2 SNEGSKA (reference sequence). CDR3 DNA: TGCAGTGCTAGTAGACAGTCCACAGATACGCAGTATTTT. Residues: CSASRQSTDTQYF.